Detailed here is one T cell receptor (beta chain). Germline V lookup: CDR1 SNHLY, CDR2 FYNNEI. CDR3 length: 14 residues. J was trimmed by 2 bases and V by 7 bases; bases with no gene match: 6. These data come from a study of radiotherapy plus CTLA-4 blockade in lung cancer. Assay: immunoSEQ multiplex PCR; the TCRdb copy retains only in-frame clones and omits some. The sample yields fewer than 40,000 clones, roughly 71% seen once. This specimen consisted of peripheral blood, obtained from a patient treated with radiotherapy plus ipilimumab. The genes are TRBV2 and TRBJ2-3, with 7 bases matching TRBD1. The sequence derives from a human donor with non-small cell lung cancer whose response to radiotherapy plus ipilimumab could not be evaluated. The CDR3 loop is CASTRDRTTDTQYF. CDR3 DNA: TGTGCCAGCACCCGGGACAGAACCACAGATACGCAGTATTTT.